The source of this TCR beta chain is a study of T cells after posttransplantation cyclophosphamide. This CDR3 has 16 amino acids. Germline CDR1 is SGHDN and CDR2 is FVKESK. This clone turned up a few times. Clones were sequenced by immunoSEQ multiplex PCR, and TCRdb holds only the in-frame ones, with some missing. The table records over 4,500 clones without singletons, the ten largest covering 25%. Busulfan-fludarabine conditioning, marrow transplant, and cyclophosphamide on days +3 and +4 were administered. The TCR sequence derives from a male patient aged 60 to 75 who received an allogeneic stem cell transplant from a related donor, was CMV-positive, and had acute GVHD only. Some T cells here may be from the graft donor. This chain connects TRBV14 to TRBJ2-5, with 7 bases identical to TRBD2. The J call may be wrong; the DNA end is better matched by TRBJ2-7. Here the sequenced sample was PBMCs, taken around 50 weeks after allogeneic stem cell transplant with posttransplant cyclophosphamide. The CDR3 sequence: CASSQGLAASSYEQYF. In DNA form, the CDR3 reads TGTGCCAGCAGCCAAGGACTAGCCGCCTCCTCCTACGAGCAGTACTTC.